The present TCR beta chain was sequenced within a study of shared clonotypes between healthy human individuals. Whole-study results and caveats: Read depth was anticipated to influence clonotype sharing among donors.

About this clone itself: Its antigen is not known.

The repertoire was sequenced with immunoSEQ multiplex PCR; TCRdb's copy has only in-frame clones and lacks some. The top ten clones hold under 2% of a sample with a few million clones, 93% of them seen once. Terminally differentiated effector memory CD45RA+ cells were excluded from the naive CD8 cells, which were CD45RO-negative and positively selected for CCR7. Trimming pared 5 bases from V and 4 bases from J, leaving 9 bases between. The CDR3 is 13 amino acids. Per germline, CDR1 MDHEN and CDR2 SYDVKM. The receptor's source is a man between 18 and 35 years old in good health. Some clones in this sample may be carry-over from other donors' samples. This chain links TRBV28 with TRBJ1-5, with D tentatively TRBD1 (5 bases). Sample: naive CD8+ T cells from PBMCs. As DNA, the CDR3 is TGTGCCAGCAGTCAGGGAGTAAATCAGCCCCAGCATTTT. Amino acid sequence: CASSQGVNQPQHF.